This T cell receptor (beta chain) is from a study of radiotherapy plus CTLA-4 blockade in lung cancer. For the study at large: Patients showed objective responses in 15% to 20% of cases, and disease control was achieved by around 30%.

Profiled with immunoSEQ multiplex PCR; TCRdb holds only in-frame clones, not every one. The table includes tens of thousands of clones, around 70% detected once. This clone has just one count. What it recognizes is unknown. Study conclusions and caveats: Early blood T cell clone dynamics reportedly forecast response best, with interferon-beta. Blood-borne expansion of tumor-derived TCR clones followed radiotherapy plus ipilimumab.

Focal radiation and CTLA-4 blockade (ipilimumab) were tested in chemo-refractory metastatic non-small-cell lung cancer patients. From germline, CDR1 is MNHEY and CDR2 SVGAGI. The CDR3 sequence is 14 residues long. V lost 5 bases and J lost 4; bases outside the gene matches: 2. The J gene is TRBJ1-5, the V gene TRBV6-5; 10 nucleotides agree with TRBD1. This sample comprised peripheral blood, obtained from a patient treated with radiotherapy plus ipilimumab. The receptor was isolated from a human donor with non-small cell lung cancer who had stable disease on radiotherapy plus ipilimumab. The CDR3 is CASSDRGRNQPQHF. CDR3 DNA: TGTGCCAGCAGTGACAGGGGGCGAAATCAGCCCCAGCATTTT.